These T cell receptor beta chains were read from a single sample in a study of blood T cell repertoires in COVID-19. Data came from immunoSEQ multiplex PCR; TCRdb stores just in-frame clones and leaves some out. The sample records fewer than 450,000 clones, over 70% being singletons. Sequencing was carried out using peripheral blood. Receptor source: a woman aged 45-65 years with COVID-19, enrolled during active disease. CDR3s include the opening cysteine and the closing phenylalanine or tryptophan. Fields, in order: clone size, D gene, J gene, V gene, CDR3 DNA, CDR3 protein. A D gene is named only where the DNA matches it firmly. Clone size is stated in some rows and not others, as once, few, many or a class when expanded.

>.|.|TRBJ1-6|TRBV20-1
TGCAGTGCTAGTCAAGGGAGCTCCTATAATTCACCCCTCCACTTT
CSASQGSSYNSPLHF
>.|TRBD2|TRBJ2-3|TRBV11-3
TGTGCCAGCAGCCGATTAGCGGGAGGTAGCACAGATACGCAGTATTTT
CASSRLAGGSTDTQYF
>.|TRBD2|TRBJ2-7|TRBV27
TGTGCCAGCAGTTTATTTGGTAGCGGGACAATCAAGCAGTACTTC
CASSLFGSGTIKQYF
>few|.|TRBJ2-7|TRBV3-1/TRBV3-2
TGTGCCAGCAGTGCTGGACAGGGAGGGCACTACGAGCAGTACTTC
CASSAGQGGHYEQYF
>.|.|TRBJ1-1|TRBV5-4
TGTGCCAGCAGCTTGCCCCAGGGTGGGGAGAACACTGAAGCTTTCTTT
CASSLPQGGENTEAFF
>.|.|TRBJ2-5|TRBV24-1
TGTGCCACCAGTGCCAGGTTCGGGACCCAGTACTTC
CATSARFGTQYF
>.|.|TRBJ2-2|TRBV5-4
TGTGCCAGCAGCTTGGTTGGGAGCGGGGAGCTGTTTTTT
CASSLVGSGELFF
>.|.|TRBJ2-3|TRBV5-5
TGTGCCAGCAGCTTGATTCAGAGGGGGACAGATACGCAGTATTTT
CASSLIQRGTDTQYF
>.|.|TRBJ1-1|TRBV11-3
TGTGCCAGCCGGCAAGGACAGAGGAGCACTGAAGCTTTCTTT
CASRQGQRSTEAFF
>once|.|TRBJ2-5|TRBV5-1
TGCGCCAGCTTCCTAGGACAGCAAGAGACCCAGTACTTC
CASFLGQQETQYF
>.|.|TRBJ2-1|TRBV5-1
TGCGCCAGTACAGGGACCCCCTCCTACAATGAGCAGTTCTTC
CASTGTPSYNEQFF
>.|TRBD2|TRBJ2-3|TRBV19
TGTGCCAGTGGAGGCGGACTAGCGGGATTCGGAGATACGCAGTATTTT
CASGGGLAGFGDTQYF
>.|TRBD1|TRBJ2-7|TRBV19
TGTGCCAGTAGTATAGATCCGCCGGGACAGGGGGCCCACGAGCAGTACTTC
CASSIDPPGQGAHEQYF
>.|TRBD1|TRBJ1-3|TRBV2
TGTGCCAGCAGTCGACAGGGGAACACCATATATTTT
CASSRQGNTIYF
>.|.|TRBJ2-7|TRBV3-1/TRBV3-2
TGTGCCAGCAGCCAAGTCACGGGGGCCTACGAGCAGTACTTC
CASSQVTGAYEQYF
>.|.|TRBJ2-1|TRBV29-1
TGCAGCGTTGAAGATCTTGTGGGGAGCTCCTACAATGAGCAGTTCTTC
CSVEDLVGSSYNEQFF
>.|TRBD1|TRBJ2-4|TRBV7-8
TGTGCCAGCAGCTCGCAACTAACAGGGGCCGCCCGGGGCAAAAACATTCAGTACTTC
CASSSQLTGAARGKNIQYF
>.|TRBD1|TRBJ1-3|TRBV5-8
TGTGCCAGCAGCTTGGGACAGGGGCCAAGCTCTGGAAACACCATATATTTT
CASSLGQGPSSGNTIYF
>.|.|TRBJ2-7|TRBV7-9
TGTGCCAGCAGCTCTGGTCCACTCTACGAGCAGTACTTC
CASSSGPLYEQYF
>.|.|TRBJ1-1|TRBV19
TGTGCCAGTACCCCGGGGAGGGGGAACACTGAAGCTTTCTTT
CASTPGRGNTEAFF
>.|.|TRBJ1-6|TRBV6-5
TGTGCCAGCACCGAGGACAGATTATGGTCACCCCTCCACTTT
CASTEDRLWSPLHF
>.|TRBD2|TRBJ2-7|TRBV19
TGTGCCAGTAGTATCTCGACTAGCGGGAGGCCCTACGAGCAGTACTTC
CASSISTSGRPYEQYF
>.|.|TRBJ1-4|TRBV7-9
TGTGCCAGCAGCGTAACCGGGACTTGGGGCGAAAAACTGTTTTTT
CASSVTGTWGEKLFF
>.|.|TRBJ2-3|TRBV5-4
TGTGCCAGCACCATACAGGGTACGCAGTATTTT
CASTIQGTQYF
>.|TRBD2|TRBJ2-3|TRBV6-5
TGTGCCACTTCGGTAGCGGGAGACACAGATACGCAGTATTTT
CATSVAGDTDTQYF